This T cell receptor beta chain was observed in a study of blood T cell repertoires in COVID-19. Study background: Whether acute or convalescent, the COVID-19 samples came from the United States, Italy and Spain.

The table lists this clone with a few counts. At the DNA level, this CDR3 is encoded by other sequences in the same sample as well. Assay used: immunoSEQ multiplex PCR; TCRdb lists only in-frame clones, some missing. This sample has about 180,000 clones; around 73% occur once, and the top ten carry 15% to 20%. Enrolled through a virtual design, the participants were between 18 and 89 years of age and came from 24 US areas. Cohort assignment relied on participant-reported clinical history. Two negative PCRs, clearance, or symptom resolution had been documented for recovered Cohort 3 donors. This TCR was sampled from a woman in her fifties or sixties who had recovered from COVID-19. Specimen: PBMCs or T cells enriched from blood (not recorded which).

The CDR3 DNA follows: TGTGCCAGCAGCGTAGGGCAGGGGAGCTATGGCTACACCTTC. It yields the protein CASSVGQGSYGYTF. The chain employs TRBV9 and TRBJ1-2, with a possible D match to TRBD1 (6 bases). The CDR3 is 14 residues long. V was cut by 0 bases and J by 4 bases, with 10 bases left in between. Germline V gene sequence: CDR1 SGDLS, CDR2 YYNGEE.